This entry lists 21 T cell receptor beta chains sequenced from one sample in a study of blood T cell repertoires in COVID-19. Data came from immunoSEQ multiplex PCR; TCRdb stores just in-frame clones and leaves some out. The sample has roughly 250,000 clones, about 86% seen once. The sample consisted of peripheral blood. The source is a person aged 65 to 85 with COVID-19, enrolled during active disease.

About this clone: The sample carries other DNA sequences with the same CDR3. The chain is built from TRBV19 and TRBJ1-5; no reliable D call. This CDR3 has 12 amino acids. Trimming removed 4 bases at V and 4 bases at J, with 5 bases between. Germline values: CDR1 LNHDA, CDR2 SQIVND (reference sequence). In nucleotides, the CDR3 is TGTGCCAGTAGTACCGGTAATCAGCCCCAGCATTTT. It encodes CASSTGNQPQHF.

The chain carries TRBV5-8 and TRBJ1-1; D not certain. Trimming took off 0 bases at V and 3 bases at J, with 6 bases between the two ends. The CDR3 is made up of 13 amino acids. The germline gives CDR1 SGHTS, CDR2 YDEGEE. CDR3 region: CASSLAVDTEAFF. The CDR3 bases are TGTGCCAGCAGCTTGGCAGTGGACACTGAAGCTTTCTTT.

A word on this clone: Other nucleotide sequences from this sample produce the same CDR3. This sequence joins TRBV9 and TRBJ2-7; the match to TRBD2 covers 10 bases. Germline values: CDR1 SGDLS, CDR2 YYNGEE. The ends lost 3 bases at V and 7 bases at J; junction bases unmatched: 10. The CDR3 is 15 amino acids. The CDR3 here is CASSGTSGVGGEQYF. CDR3 bases: TGTGCCAGCAGCGGTACTAGCGGGGTGGGTGGGGAGCAGTACTTC.

The chain carries TRBV15 and TRBJ1-5, with D perhaps TRBD1 (6 bases). V was pared by 0 bases and J by 4 bases, with 7 bases between. The germline gives CDR1 LNHNV, CDR2 YYDKDF (reference sequence). There are 14 residues in the CDR3. CDR3 DNA sequence: TGTGCCACCAGCAGAGACCAGGGGAATCAGCCCCAGCATTTT. The encoded protein is CATSRDQGNQPQHF.

The count of this clone is one. The gene calls are TRBV28 and TRBJ2-2, with 8 nucleotides matching TRBD1. The germline V gene has CDR1 MDHEN and CDR2 SYDVKM. The CDR3 loop spans 13 amino acids. V was clipped by 7 bases and J by 6 bases; unmatched bases: 4. The chain's CDR3 is CASNRGESGELFF. DNA of the CDR3: TGTGCCAGCAACAGGGGGGAATCCGGGGAGCTGTTTTTT.

This sequence joins TRBV9 and TRBJ1-1, with 7 bases lining up with TRBD1. The length of the CDR3 is 16 residues. The V segment lost 3 bases and the J segment 0 bases; nucleotides outside the gene matches: 8. Germline CDR1 reads SGDLS; CDR2 reads YYNGEE. The CDR3 reads CASSAQQGLMNTEAFF. In DNA, the CDR3 is TGTGCCAGCAGCGCGCAACAGGGGCTAATGAACACTGAAGCTTTCTTT.

V gene TRBV6-2 or TRBV6-3 combines with J gene TRBJ1-2; unclear D gene. V was cut by 2 bases and J by 0 bases, with 4 bases left in between. Germline CDR1 is MNHEY and CDR2 is SVGEGT. This CDR3 contains 13 residues. The CDR3 sequence is CASSYIANYGYTF. As DNA, the CDR3 is TGTGCCAGCAGTTACATCGCTAACTATGGCTACACCTTC.

This chain links TRBV7-9 with TRBJ2-3, with D tentatively TRBD1 (5 bases). With 0 bases removed from V and 2 bases from J, the gap between germline ends came to 15 bases. The CDR3 sequence is 17 residues long. Germline V gives CDR1 SEHNR, CDR2 FQNEAQ (reference sequence). The CDR3 DNA reads as TGTGCCAGCAGCTTAGCGTCGGAAGGGGTCTCCACAGATACGCAGTATTTT. This sequence encodes CASSLASEGVSTDTQYF. Looking up the rest from reference TRBV7-9 and TRBJ2-3 gives the full variable domain: DTGVSQNPRHKITKRGQNVTFRCDPISEHNRLYWYRQTLGQGPEFLTYFQNEAQLEKSRLLSDRFSAERPKGSFSTLEIQRTEQGDSAMYLCASSLASEGVSTDTQYFGPGTRLTVL.

The gene calls are TRBV5-1 and TRBJ2-7; 8 bases agree with TRBD2. J gave up 6 bases and V 0 bases, and 2 bases lay outside the gene matches. Germline assignment: CDR1 SGHRS and CDR2 YFSETQ. The CDR3 length is 13 residues. CDR3 nucleotide sequence: TGCGCCAGCAGCTTGGGACGGGGGGGCGAGCAGTACTTC. Protein: CASSLGRGGEQYF. The full variable domain, with the rest looked up from reference TRBV5-1 and TRBJ2-7, is KAGVTQTPRYLIKTRGQQVTLSCSPISGHRSVSWYQQTPGQGLQFLFEYFSETQRNKGNFPGRFSGRQFSNSRSEMNVSTLELGDSALYLCASSLGRGGEQYFGPGTRLTVT.

The chain employs TRBV19 and TRBJ1-5; 8 nucleotides line up with TRBD1. Trimming took 1 base from V and 4 from J; bases not matched to a gene: 9. Germline V gives CDR1 LNHDA, CDR2 SQIVND (reference sequence). This CDR3 has 17 amino acids. The CDR3 here is CASSIASTGVWNQPQHF. Written as DNA, the CDR3 is TGTGCCAGTAGTATAGCTTCGACAGGGGTTTGGAATCAGCCCCAGCATTTT.

The sample holds a few counts of this clone. V gene TRBV7-8 combines with J gene TRBJ1-1; D unclear. Germline loops: CDR1 SGHVS, CDR2 FQNEAQ. CDR3 length: 12 amino acids. The V and J ends lost 6 bases and 2 bases respectively, with 7 bases between them. CDR3 region: CASSRVNTEAFF. In DNA, the CDR3 is TGTGCCAGCAGTCGGGTTAACACTGAAGCTTTCTTT.

V and J are TRBV29-1 and TRBJ2-1; 11 bases line up with TRBD2. This CDR3 has 17 residues. The trim removed 0 bases at V and 4 bases at J, leaving 8 bases unmatched. The germline V gene has CDR1 SQVTM and CDR2 ANQGSEA. The CDR3 sequence: CSVEDRNSGRDYNEQFF. DNA for the CDR3: TGCAGCGTTGAAGATCGTAATAGCGGGAGGGATTACAATGAGCAGTTCTTC.

This clone showed up just once. The J gene is TRBJ1-2, the V gene TRBV6-5, with 7 bases that match TRBD1. The CDR3 sequence is 16 residues long. Germline CDR1 and CDR2: MNHEY and SVGAGI. V lost 0 bases, J lost 3 bases, and 7 bases stayed unmatched. The CDR3 nucleotides are TGTGCCAGCAGTTACTCCGGACAGGCCCCCTACTATGGCTACACCTTC. Translation gives CASSYSGQAPYYGYTF.

The chain couples TRBV19 to TRBJ2-1, with 7 bases lining up with TRBD2. Germline V lookup: CDR1 LNHDA, CDR2 SQIVND (reference sequence). V dropped 5 bases and J dropped 4; count of bases not matched to a gene: 8. The CDR3 contains 15 residues. The DNA of the CDR3 is TGTGCCAGTAGTTTAACTAGCGAGACTTACAATGAGCAGTTCTTC. Translated, it gives CASSLTSETYNEQFF.

This clone was observed a few times. The chain has TRBV3-1 (or the pseudogene TRBV3-2) and TRBJ2-3; 8 bases map to TRBD2. The V gene end was trimmed by 5 bases and the J gene end by 3 bases; junction bases not matched to a gene: 7. The CDR3 sequence is 15 residues long. In germline, CDR1 is LGHDT, CDR2 YNNKEL (reference sequence). The chain's CDR3 is CASSFSPSGTDTQYF. DNA of the CDR3: TGTGCCAGCAGCTTTAGCCCTAGCGGGACAGATACGCAGTATTTT.

The count of this clone is one. V usage is TRBV9 and J usage is TRBJ1-1; D possibly corresponds to TRBD1 (6 bases). Germline V gene lookup returns CDR1 SGDLS and CDR2 YYNGEE. This CDR3 is 16 amino acids long. V dropped 1 base and J dropped 5 bases, with 18 bases sitting between them. The CDR3 DNA reads TGTGCCAGCAGCGTACGATCAGGGGACCTAGGGACTGAAGCTTTCTTT. It yields the protein CASSVRSGDLGTEAFF.

V and J are TRBV6-4 and TRBJ1-2, with TRBD1 identical over 9 bases. The CDR3 consists of 14 residues. The germline gives CDR1 MRHNA, CDR2 SNTAGT. The junction had 4 bases not matched to a gene; V was cut back by 6 bases and J by 2 bases. This CDR3 is CASRATGGNYGYTF. CDR3 nucleotides: TGTGCCAGCAGAGCGACAGGGGGAAACTATGGCTACACCTTC.

The chain is built from TRBV5-4 and TRBJ2-1; TRBD2 is a possible D gene (6 bases). The V gene's germline CDR1 is SGHNT and CDR2 YYREEE (reference sequence). This CDR3 is built from 14 residues. V was shortened by 4 bases and J by 4 bases, with 12 bases between the two germline ends. CDR3 coding DNA: TGTGCCAGCAGCATCAGGACTATGTACAATGAGCAGTTCTTC. It yields the protein CASSIRTMYNEQFF.

A remark on this clone: Since a much larger clone is just one base distant, this may be a read error. The rearrangement joins TRBV2 to TRBJ1-5; the match to TRBD1 covers 7 bases. The CDR3 has 13 amino acids. Trimming at V came to 6 bases and at J to 4 bases, leaving 3 bases not matched to a gene. From germline, CDR1 is SNHLY and CDR2 FYNNEI. For the CDR3, the DNA is TGTGCCAGCAGCGACAGGGATAATCAGCCCCAGCATTTT. This sequence encodes CASSDRDNQPQHF.

The chain joins TRBV6-5 to TRBJ1-6; 8 positions match TRBD1. V shed 5 bases, J shed 13 bases, and the junction held 13 bases outside the gene matches. The germline V gene has CDR1 MNHEY and CDR2 SVGAGI. The CDR3 has 15 amino acids. CDR3: CASSIRQGYGIPLHF. The CDR3, as DNA: TGTGCCAGCAGTATAAGACAGGGGTACGGGATTCCCCTCCACTTT.

J is TRBJ2-3 and V is TRBV10-3, with D tentatively TRBD1 (8 bases). Trimming removed 8 bases at V and 2 bases at J, with 23 bases between. Germline CDR1 and CDR2: ENHRY and SYGVKD. The CDR3 spans 17 residues. The CDR3 sequence is CAIRPGGTGGYTDTQYF. The CDR3 DNA reads as TGTGCCATCCGACCGGGGGGTACAGGGGGATACACAGATACGCAGTATTTT.